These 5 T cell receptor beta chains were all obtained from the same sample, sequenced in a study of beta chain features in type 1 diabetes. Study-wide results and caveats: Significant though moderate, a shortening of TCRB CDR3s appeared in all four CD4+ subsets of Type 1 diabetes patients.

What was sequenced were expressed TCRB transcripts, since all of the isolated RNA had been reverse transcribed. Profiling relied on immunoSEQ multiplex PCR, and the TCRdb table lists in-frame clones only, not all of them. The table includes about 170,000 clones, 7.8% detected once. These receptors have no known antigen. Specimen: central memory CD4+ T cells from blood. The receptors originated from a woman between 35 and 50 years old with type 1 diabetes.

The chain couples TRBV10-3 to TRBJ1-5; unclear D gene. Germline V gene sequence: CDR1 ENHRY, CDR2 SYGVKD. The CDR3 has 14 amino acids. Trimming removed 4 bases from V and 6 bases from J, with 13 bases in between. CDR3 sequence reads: CAISAAGPRQPQHF. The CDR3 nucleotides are TGTGCCATCAGTGCGGCAGGTCCCCGTCAGCCCCAGCATTTT.

The CDR3 here is CASSLGGNSYEQYF. The CDR3 DNA reads TGTGCCAGCAGCTTGGGGGGAAACTCCTACGAGCAGTACTTC. The chain is built from TRBV7-2 and TRBJ2-7, with a tentative D call TRBD2 (6 bases). Trimming pared 3 bases from V and 0 bases from J, leaving 9 bases between. CDR1 is SGHTA and CDR2 is FQGNSA in the germline V gene. The CDR3 is made up of 14 amino acids.

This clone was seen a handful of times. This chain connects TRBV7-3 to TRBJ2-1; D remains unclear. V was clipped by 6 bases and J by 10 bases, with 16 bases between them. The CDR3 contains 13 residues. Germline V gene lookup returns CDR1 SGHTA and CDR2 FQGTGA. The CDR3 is CASRYPDFGEQFF. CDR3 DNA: TGTGCCAGCAGATACCCTGACTTTGGGGAGCAGTTCTTC.

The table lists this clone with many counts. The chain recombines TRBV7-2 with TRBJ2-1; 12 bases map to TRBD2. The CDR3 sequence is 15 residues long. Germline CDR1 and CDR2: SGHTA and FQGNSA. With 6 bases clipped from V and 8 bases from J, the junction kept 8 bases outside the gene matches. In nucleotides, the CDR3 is TGTGCCAGCAGGGCAACGGGACTAGCGGGTTATGAGCAGTTCTTC. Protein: CASRATGLAGYEQFF.

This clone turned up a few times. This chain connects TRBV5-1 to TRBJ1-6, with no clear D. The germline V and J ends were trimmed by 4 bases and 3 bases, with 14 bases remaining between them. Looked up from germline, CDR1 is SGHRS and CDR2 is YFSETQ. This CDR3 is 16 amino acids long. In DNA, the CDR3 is TGCGCCAGCAGCGCGCGAGGGCGGATCTATAATTCACCCCTCCACTTT. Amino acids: CASSARGRIYNSPLHF.